The 8 T cell receptor beta chains given below trace back to one sample, sequenced in a study of identical twins. MiXCR, applied by TCRdb to the 5' RACE reads, yields one record per CDR3 protein. The sample contains about 190,000 distinct CDR3 sequences, about a sixth of which appear only once. These sequences were also reported in another study, on T cells expressing NK-cell markers.

Sequencing was done on a sample of CD8+ T cells sorted from blood. These receptors were taken from a woman in her late teens or twenties in good health.

This chain links TRBV5-1 with TRBJ1-5; no definite D call. V lost 4 bases to trimming and J lost 7 bases, with 12 bases between them. The CDR3 is 13 residues long. Germline V gene lookup returns CDR1 SGHRS and CDR2 YFSETQ. The DNA of the CDR3 is TGCGCCAGCAGCCCCCATGAGGGACAGCCCCAGCATTTT. It encodes CASSPHEGQPQHF.

A note on this clonotype: Relative to the germline gene, one junction end is altered; a read error may explain this. V usage is TRBV7-2 and J usage is TRBJ2-3; D perhaps matches TRBD2 (6 bases). The CDR3 contains 15 residues. CDR1 SGHTA and CDR2 FQGNSA come from the germline V gene. The CDR3 reads CASSPRRESTDTQYF. The CDR3, as DNA: TGTGCCAGCAGCCCACGGAGGGAGAGCACAGATACGCAGTATTTC.

This chain joins TRBV7-2 and TRBJ2-7, with 8 positions matching TRBD2. V shed 5 bases, J shed 2 bases, and the junction held 14 bases outside the gene matches. This CDR3 is 17 amino acids long. The V gene's germline CDR1 is SGHTA and CDR2 FQGNSA. In DNA, the CDR3 is TGTGCCAGCAGCAGCCGGGGGGGGCAAGACCGTCCCTACGAGCAGTACTTC. Residues: CASSSRGGQDRPYEQYF.

The J gene is TRBJ2-3, the V gene TRBV7-6, with a tentative D call TRBD1 (7 bases). CDR1 SGHVS and CDR2 FNYEAQ come from the germline V gene. The CDR3 contains 12 residues. V lost 5 bases and J 7 bases, leaving 10 bases between the germline ends. The CDR3 DNA reads TGTGCCAGCAGCCCAGGGGGGAATACGCAGTATTTT. It is translated as CASSPGGNTQYF.

The rearrangement uses TRBV29-1 and TRBJ2-6; 8 positions agree with TRBD1. V gave up 3 bases and J gave up 0 bases; unmatched junction bases: 7. This CDR3 spans 17 amino acids. Germline V gives CDR1 SQVTM, CDR2 ANQGSEA. The CDR3 DNA sequence: TGCAGCGTTGAGGACAGGGCCCCTAACTCTGGGGCCAACGTCCTGACTTTC. It yields the protein CSVEDRAPNSGANVLTF.

CDR3 sequence (DNA): TGTGCCAGCACGTCCGGGATTGCCCTATACGAGCAGTACTTC. Its translation: CASTSGIALYEQYF. The V and J genes are TRBV6-1 and TRBJ2-7, with D possibly TRBD2 on 5 matching bases. CDR1 MNHNS and CDR2 SASEGT come from the germline V gene. V gave up 7 bases and J gave up 4 bases, with 17 bases separating them. This CDR3 comprises 14 residues.

The genes are TRBV11-2 and TRBJ2-2, with D tentatively TRBD1 (5 bases). This CDR3 is built from 17 residues. The germline V and J ends were trimmed by 3 bases and 4 bases, with 18 bases remaining between them. The germline V gene has CDR1 SGHAT and CDR2 FQNNGV. In DNA, the CDR3 is TGTGCCAGCAGCTTCTCACTCCAAGACAGTGGCACCGGGGAGCTGTTTTTT. It specifies CASSFSLQDSGTGELFF.

The chain has TRBV20-1 and TRBJ2-3; 7 bases are shared with TRBD2. Germline values: CDR1 DFQATT, CDR2 SNEGSKA (reference sequence). The V and J ends lost 0 bases and 4 bases, in that order; junction bases with no gene match: 10. This CDR3 is built from 16 residues. CDR3 DNA sequence: TGCAGTGCTAGAGATATCGCGGGAGTAGATTCAGATACGCAGTATTTT. Translation gives CSARDIAGVDSDTQYF.